This T cell receptor beta chain was captured by sequencing in a study of early T cells in non-severe SARS-CoV-2 infection. Study information: Unpaired chains resulted from sequencing bulk RNA of unsorted whole blood. Regarding the study as a whole: Missing private and CD4 specificities, VDJdb matching favored anti-spike CD8 responses.

Trimming removed 5 bases at V and 8 bases at J, with 21 bases between. The germline CDR1 and CDR2 sequences are WNHNN and SYGVQD (reference sequence). The CDR3 contains 15 residues. Molecules of cDNA were individually given unique molecular identifiers that were attached to them. TCRdb used MiXCR to reprocess the 5' RACE reads, holding one entry per CDR3 protein. The profile shows over 50,000 distinct CDR3 sequences, approximately 10% of them singletons. This clonotype was detected only a few times. Its antigen is as yet unknown. Sequencing was carried out using whole blood. This chain joins TRBV10-1 and TRBJ1-2; no reliable D call. This TCR was sampled from an adult who was a healthcare worker with PCR-confirmed SARS-CoV-2 infection or an uninfected control (not recorded which). CDR3 nucleotide sequence: TGCGCCAGCAGTCTTGTACAACCAAAACCCCTGGGCTACACCTTC. Translating it yields CASSLVQPKPLGYTF.